The 5 T cell receptor beta chains below all came from one sample that was sequenced in a study of CD8+ T cells in alopecia areata. cDNA reverse transcribed from extracted RNA served as the sequencing template. Produced via immunoSEQ multiplex PCR; TCRdb's table is partial and in-frame only. The repertoire includes more than 150,000 clones, 50% to 70% of them detected once, and roughly 15% sits in the top ten. This specimen consisted of CD4+ T cells sorted from blood, obtained at week 0. These receptors all stem from a human donor with alopecia areata.

In regard to this clone: The sample carries other DNA sequences with the same CDR3. The chain is built from TRBV20-1 and TRBJ2-7; the D gene could be TRBD1 or TRBD2 (5 bases each). CDR3 length: 11 amino acids. V lost 6 bases, J lost 5 bases, and 11 bases lay in between. Germline V CDR1 and CDR2: DFQATT, SNEGSKA (reference sequence). The CDR3 protein is CSASRDHEQYF. CDR3 in DNA: TGCAGTGCCTCCCGGGACCACGAGCAGTACTTC.

The chain recombines TRBV5-1 with TRBJ1-5; TRBD1 aligns across 10 bases. The J segment lost 0 bases and the V segment lost 3 bases, leaving 18 bases of the junction unmatched. CDR1 and CDR2 (germline): SGHRS, YFSETQ. CDR3 size: 21 residues. Here the CDR3 DNA reads TGCGCCAGCAGCTCATCCCCGCCGGGACAGGGGTGGAGGCATAGCAATCAGCCCCAGCATTTT. This sequence encodes CASSSSPPGQGWRHSNQPQHF.

Only a few counts were recorded for this clone. This chain links TRBV4-2 with TRBJ2-6; D might be TRBD1 (6 bases). CDR1 and CDR2 from the germline V gene are LGHNA and YNFKEQ. This CDR3 comprises 16 residues. V lost 7 bases and J 2 bases, leaving 15 bases between the germline ends. The CDR3 DNA is TGTGCCAGCAAGCGCCAGGGGCTTGCTGGGGCCAACGTCCTGACTTTC. This sequence encodes CASKRQGLAGANVLTF.

The chain uses TRBV14 and TRBJ2-5, with D perhaps being TRBD1 or TRBD2 (6 bases each). Germline V gene lookup returns CDR1 SGHDN and CDR2 FVKESK. This CDR3 is built from 16 residues. Trimming stripped 0 bases from V and 4 bases from J, with 15 bases between. CDR3 nucleotide sequence: TGTGCCAGCAGCCAAGAAGTGTTGGGGGGCCGAGAGACCCAGTACTTC. This translates into CASSQEVLGGRETQYF.

The chain recombines TRBV14 with TRBJ1-5, with TRBD1 as a possible D gene (5 bases). CDR1 SGHDN and CDR2 FVKESK come from the germline V gene. The CDR3 loop spans 13 amino acids. V was clipped by 3 bases and J by 10 bases, with 13 bases between them. CDR3 sequence reads: CASSQSQALPQHF. Written as DNA, the CDR3 is TGTGCCAGCAGCCAGTCACAGGCCTTACCCCAGCATTTT.